Below are 22 T cell receptor beta chains sequenced from a single sample in a study of regulatory T cells in long-lasting Graves disease. The time point is: persistent/refractory GD, antithyroid drugs over 5 years with positive TRAb. Researchers made the TCR library from RNA that was extracted from PBMCs. Combining iRepertoire HTBI primers with Arm-PCR of CDR3 regions, the authors built TCR beta libraries. Each CDR3 protein gets one entry after TCRdb re-called the multiplex PCR reads with MiXCR. The sample has about 660,000 distinct CDR3 sequences, approximately 31% seen once. The input for sequencing was peripheral blood mononuclear cells (PBMCs), taken when the disease was refractory, from a patient treated with antithyroid drugs. The receptors originated from a female donor with Graves disease.

A few counts support this clonotype. The rearrangement uses TRBV6-1 and TRBJ2-7; D perhaps matches TRBD1 (6 bases). Germline lookup yields CDR1 MNHNS and CDR2 SASEGT. The V end lost 6 bases, the J end lost 3 bases, and 15 bases lay between the germline ends. CDR3 length equals 14 residues. In DNA form, the CDR3 reads TGTGCCAGCAGAAACATCAGGGGTAGCTACGAGCAGTACTTC. Translating gives CASRNIRGSYEQYF.

This clonotype was counted only a few times. The chain is built from TRBV6-1 and TRBJ2-7; D unclear. The germline CDR1 and CDR2 sequences are MNHNS and SASEGT. CDR3 length: 13 amino acids. V lost 5 bases and J lost 6, with 14 bases in between. The DNA of the CDR3 is TGTGCCAGCAGTCAAACAAGCCGGTTCGAGCAGTACTTC. Translated, it gives CASSQTSRFEQYF.

This clonotype was recorded a few times. J is TRBJ2-5 and V is TRBV12-3 or TRBV12-4; 10 positions agree with TRBD2. V lost 5 bases to trimming and J lost 0 bases; unmatched junction nucleotides: 3. There are 15 residues in the CDR3. As DNA, the CDR3 is TGTGCCAGCAGTGGACTAGCGGTATACCAAGAGACCCAGTACTTC. Translation: CASSGLAVYQETQYF.

The chain employs TRBV3-1 and TRBJ2-7; D may correspond to TRBD1 or TRBD2 (5 bases each). There are 15 residues in the CDR3. Germline-derived CDR1 and CDR2 are LGHDT and YNNKEL (reference sequence). Between the trimmed V and J ends, which lost 0 bases and 2 bases, there was a span of 11 bases. The DNA of the CDR3 is TGTGCCAGCAGCCAAGATTTGGGGGAAGCCTACGAGCAGTACTTC. It encodes CASSQDLGEAYEQYF.

This clonotype has more than one count but fewer than ten. The rearrangement links TRBV19 to TRBJ2-7; TRBD2 agrees at 9 bases. Trimming took 6 bases from V and 0 from J; bases not matched to a gene: 3. This CDR3 spans 14 amino acids. The V gene's germline CDR1 is LNHDA and CDR2 SQIVND (reference sequence). For the CDR3, the DNA is TGTGCCAGTAGAGCGGGAGGTTACTCCTACGAGCAGTACTTC. It is translated as CASRAGGYSYEQYF.

This clonotype was counted only a few times. The chain recombines TRBV9 with TRBJ2-7; 13 nucleotides align to TRBD2. This CDR3 has 16 amino acids. V gave up 4 bases and J gave up 3 bases; unmatched junction bases: 7. CDR1 and CDR2 (germline): SGDLS, YYNGEE. The CDR3 coding sequence is TGTGCCAGCAGCCCCCGGACTAGCGGGAGTAACTACGAGCAGTACTTC. It translates to CASSPRTSGSNYEQYF.

On this clonotype: The junction departs from germline at one end; a sequencing error may be responsible. The chain links TRBV5-1 to TRBJ1-1, with D possibly being TRBD1 (5 bases). This CDR3 contains 13 residues. From germline, CDR1 is SGHRS and CDR2 YFSETQ. The CDR3 region is CTSSLGGTTEAFF. The CDR3 region has the DNA TGCACCAGCAGCTTGGGGGGGACGACTGAAGCTTTCTTT.

To note about this clonotype: One end of the junction does not line up with germline, which may come from a read error. V usage is TRBV20-1 and J usage is TRBJ1-2; the match to TRBD1 covers 8 bases. Germline V gives CDR1 DFQATT, CDR2 SNEGSKA (reference sequence). The CDR3 sequence is 16 residues long. CDR3 residues: CSARDPLYNRGGGYTF. The CDR3 coding sequence is TGCAGTGCTCGAGACCCACTATACAACAGGGGGGGTGGCTACACCTTC.

Note on this clonotype: A junction boundary mismatches the germline segment, possibly from a read error. The gene calls are TRBV6-9 and TRBJ1-2; D remains unclear. Germline CDR1 reads MNHGY; CDR2 reads SVAAGI. The CDR3 is made up of 13 amino acids. In DNA, the CDR3 is TGTGCCAGCAGTTATGCAGCACGCTATGACTACACCTTC. The encoded protein is CASSYAARYDYTF.

This clonotype appeared many times. V and J are TRBV11-2 and TRBJ2-5, with 7 bases identical to TRBD1. This CDR3 has 14 residues. Germline CDR1 SGHAT, CDR2 FQNNGV. The ends lost 4 bases at V and 4 bases at J; junction bases unmatched: 6. The DNA for the CDR3 is TGTGCCAGCAGCTCGGGACAGCTCAGAGAGACCCAGTACTTC. Its translation: CASSSGQLRETQYF.

This clonotype came up many times. This sequence joins TRBV28 and TRBJ1-2; D perhaps matches TRBD1 (6 bases). In germline, CDR1 is MDHEN, CDR2 SYDVKM. There are 15 residues in the CDR3. Trimming cost V 10 bases and J 5 bases, with 23 bases left between them. This CDR3 is CAIELADGGRYGYTF. CDR3 sequence (DNA): TGTGCCATCGAATTAGCGGACGGGGGGCGGTATGGCTACACCTTC.

A single count supports this clonotype. At one end, the junction sequence differs from germline, possibly due to a read error. The chain couples TRBV7-3 to TRBJ2-7, with D tentatively TRBD1 (6 bases). The CDR3 totals 15 residues. Per germline, CDR1 SGHTA and CDR2 FQGTGA. The CDR3 coding sequence is TGTACCAGCAGCTCTGGACAGCGAACAACCTACGAGCAGTACTTC. Translation gives CTSSSGQRTTYEQYF.

This clonotype showed up many times. The V gene is TRBV18, the J gene TRBJ1-4, with no clear D. This CDR3 has 13 residues. The V end was cut by 3 bases, the J end by 8 bases, with 10 bases between. From germline, CDR1 is KGHSH and CDR2 LQKENI. Written as DNA, the CDR3 is TGTGCCAGCTCACCCGACGAGGTGGAAAAACTGTTTTTT. Its translation: CASSPDEVEKLFF.

For this clonotype: At one end, the junction sequence differs from germline, possibly due to a read error. The chain employs TRBV12-3 or TRBV12-4 and TRBJ2-7, with 7 bases lining up with TRBD1. CDR3 length: 14 residues. This chain's CDR3 is CASTGQARRYGQYF. For the CDR3, the DNA is TGTGCCAGCACTGGACAGGCGCGTCGCTACGGGCAGTACTTC.

The CDR3: CASRSHSGRYEQYF. CDR3 sequence (DNA): TGTGCCAGCAGATCCCACAGCGGGAGGTACGAGCAGTACTTC. The rearrangement links TRBV6-1 to TRBJ2-7, with 9 bases identical to TRBD2. The CDR3 length is 14 residues. With V trimmed by 6 bases and J by 4 bases, 7 bases remained unmatched. Germline V CDR1 and CDR2: MNHNS, SASEGT.

This clonotype came up a few times. CDR3 coding DNA: TGTGCCAGCAGTCTTGGGACTAGCCCTCTCACCGGGGAGCTGTTTTTT. Amino acids: CASSLGTSPLTGELFF. V gene TRBV28 combines with J gene TRBJ2-2; 9 bases line up with TRBD2. J was trimmed by 4 bases and V by 5 bases; bases with no gene match: 8. This CDR3 contains 16 residues. Per the germline V gene, CDR1 is MDHEN and CDR2 is SYDVKM.

With regard to this clonotype: A much larger clone lies a single base off, so this may be a read error. V gene TRBV2 combines with J gene TRBJ2-5; a possible D gene is TRBD1 (5 bases). The germline V gene encodes CDR1 SNHLY and CDR2 FYNNEI. This CDR3 has 13 amino acids. The DNA of the CDR3 is TGTGCCGGCAGTGAAGCGCGGACACCCTCTGGCCACTTC. It encodes CAGSEARTPSGHF.

The CDR3 spells CASSFQISSGANVLTF. The DNA of the CDR3 is TGTGCCAGCAGTTTTCAGATTTCCTCTGGGGCCAACGTCCTGACTTTC. The chain joins TRBV28 to TRBJ2-6; D gene unclear. Trimming took off 3 bases at V and 0 bases at J, with 9 bases between the two ends. This CDR3 is 16 amino acids long. CDR1 is MDHEN and CDR2 is SYDVKM in the germline V gene.

Regarding this clonotype: The junction does not match germline at one end; this may be a read error. This chain connects TRBV28 to TRBJ1-5; D is perhaps TRBD1 (5 bases). This CDR3 comprises 16 residues. Germline CDR1 MDHEN, CDR2 SYDVKM. CDR3 in DNA: TGTGCCAGCAGTCAACCGACAGAGTCAAGCAATCAGCCCCGGCATTTT. It yields the protein CASSQPTESSNQPRHF.

Worth noting for this clonotype: Germline is not matched at one junction end, which may reflect a read error. This chain connects TRBV20-1 to TRBJ2-2, with D possibly being TRBD1 or TRBD2 (5 bases each). The CDR3 is 12 residues long. Germline CDR1 reads DFQATT; CDR2 reads SNEGSKA (reference sequence). CDR3 in DNA: TGCAGTGCCACCTCAGGGTCCGGGGAGCTGCTTTTT. Its protein is CSATSGSGELLF.

This clonotype occurred many times. The rearrangement joins TRBV11-1 to TRBJ1-1; D perhaps matches TRBD1 (5 bases). This CDR3 spans 14 amino acids. Germline V gives CDR1 SGHAT, CDR2 FQDESV (reference sequence). Trimming removed 1 base at V and 7 bases at J, with 13 bases between. CDR3 amino acids: CASSLELGADEAFF. DNA for the CDR3: TGTGCCAGCAGCTTAGAACTCGGGGCAGATGAAGCTTTCTTT.

This chain joins TRBV2 and TRBJ2-3; D remains unclear. V was clipped by 8 bases and J by 0 bases, with 6 bases between them. This CDR3 has 12 residues. Germline V lookup: CDR1 SNHLY, CDR2 FYNNEI. CDR3: CASGDSTDTQYF. The CDR3, as DNA: TGTGCCAGCGGCGATAGCACAGATACGCAGTATTTT.